Listed here is a single T cell receptor beta chain. Its target is unknown. This PCR relied on a set of 60 Vbeta primers and 13 Jbeta primers. This table comes from immunoSEQ multiplex PCR, and its TCRdb copy is limited to in-frame clones, with some not included. Altogether 75,000 to 100,000 clones are present, about 70% being singletons, with the ten largest covering roughly 13%. The ends lost 5 bases at V and 2 bases at J; junction bases unmatched: 6. The CDR3 has 16 residues. Germline loops: CDR1 LNHDA, CDR2 SQIVND (reference sequence). This specimen belongs to a study of cytomegalovirus exposure and HLA in healthy donors. Findings and caveats of the study: There were over 150 TCR beta chains listed as cytomegalovirus-associated. Another analysis was done later, and it associated roughly 15,000 TCR beta sequences with HLA alleles at 0.05 false discovery rate.

The specimen sequenced was PBMCs. The TCR comes from a woman in her seventies in good health and CMV-seropositive. The chain joins TRBV19 to TRBJ1-5, with 10 bases lining up with TRBD1. Here the CDR3 reads CASSVTGTGGNQPQHF. DNA of the CDR3: TGTGCCAGTAGTGTAACCGGGACAGGGGGCAATCAGCCCCAGCATTTT.